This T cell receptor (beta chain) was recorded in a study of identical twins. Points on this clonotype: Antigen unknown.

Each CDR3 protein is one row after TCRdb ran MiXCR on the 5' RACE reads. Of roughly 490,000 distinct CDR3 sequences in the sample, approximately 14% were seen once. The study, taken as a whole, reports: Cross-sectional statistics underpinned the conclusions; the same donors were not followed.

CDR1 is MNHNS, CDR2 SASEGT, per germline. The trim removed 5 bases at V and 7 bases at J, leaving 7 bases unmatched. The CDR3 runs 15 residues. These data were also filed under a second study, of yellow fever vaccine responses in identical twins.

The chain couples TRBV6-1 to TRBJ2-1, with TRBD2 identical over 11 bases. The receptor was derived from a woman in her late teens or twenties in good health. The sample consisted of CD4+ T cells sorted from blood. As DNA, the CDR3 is TGTGCCAGCAGTATAGCGGGAGGGCCGGGGAATGAGCAGTTCTTC. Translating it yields CASSIAGGPGNEQFF.